These T cell receptor beta chains were read from a single sample in a study of shared clonotypes between healthy human individuals. Sequenced by immunoSEQ multiplex PCR; TCRdb stores in-frame clones only, minus some. Of approximately 1.9 million clones detected, just over 90% appear once; the ten largest clones hold more than 1.5%. The sample was naive CD8+ T cells from PBMCs. These receptors all come from a man between 18 and 29 years old in good health. Some clones in this sample may be carry-over from other donors' samples. Both conserved end residues are part of each CDR3. D genes are given only for firm matches. The size of a clone is reported for some rows only, either as once, few or many, or as a class for expanded clones.

d_call,clone_size,v_call,j_call,cdr3_aa,cdr3_nt
-,once,TRBV7-9,TRBJ2-1,CASSLGGFYNEQFF,TGTGCCAGCAGCTTGGGCGGGTTTTACAATGAGCAGTTCTTC
-,-,TRBV19,TRBJ2-5,CASSISGWETQYF,TGTGCCAGTAGTATATCAGGGTGGGAGACCCAGTACTTC
-,-,TRBV19,TRBJ2-3,CASSIGWEASTDTQYF,TGTGCCAGTAGTATTGGCTGGGAGGCTAGCACAGATACGCAGTATTTT
TRBD2,-,TRBV9,TRBJ2-7,CASSVGRGRKNEQYF,TGTGCCAGCAGCGTAGGGCGCGGGAGGAAGAACGAGCAGTACTTC
TRBD1,few,TRBV19,TRBJ1-1,CASIGGEGTEAFF,TGTGCCAGTATAGGGGGCGAGGGCACTGAAGCTTTCTTT
TRBD2,-,TRBV10-3,TRBJ2-3,CAISDGLVGRGGTQYF,TGTGCCATCAGTGACGGACTAGTGGGCAGAGGAGGAACGCAGTATTTT
-,-,TRBV4-1,TRBJ2-2,CASSQGLVNIGELFF,TGCGCCAGCAGCCAAGGGCTAGTTAATATCGGGGAGCTGTTTTTT
-,-,TRBV7-9,TRBJ2-3,CASSFPLGDTQYF,TGTGCCAGCAGCTTTCCCCTCGGAGATACGCAGTATTTT
-,-,TRBV18,TRBJ2-2,CASSPLRGNTGELFF,TGTGCCAGCTCCCCGTTGCGAGGGAACACCGGGGAGCTGTTTTTT
TRBD2,-,TRBV5-1,TRBJ2-1,CASSLAGVYQDEQFF,TGCGCCAGCAGCTTAGCGGGAGTTTACCAGGATGAGCAGTTCTTC
TRBD2,-,TRBV27,TRBJ2-2,CASSPTSVYGGELFF,TGTGCCAGCAGTCCGACTAGCGTATACGGCGGGGAGCTGTTTTTT
-,once,TRBV2,TRBJ2-7,CASRTMGQRRAEQYF,TGTGCCAGCAGGACGATGGGGCAACGTAGGGCCGAGCAGTACTTC
-,-,TRBV28,TRBJ1-2,CASSLSTSNYGYTF,TGTGCCAGCAGTTTATCTACAAGTAACTATGGCTACACCTTC
TRBD1,once,TRBV2,TRBJ1-4,CASMSRGGEAEKLFF,TGTGCCAGTATGTCAAGAGGGGGCGAGGCTGAAAAACTGTTTTTT
-,few,TRBV6-5,TRBJ1-2,CASSYSEGDYGYTF,TGTGCCAGCAGTTACTCGGAGGGGGACTATGGCTACACCTTC
-,few,TRBV6-1,TRBJ1-5,CASSERDGNQPQHF,TGTGCCAGCAGTGAAAGAGACGGCAATCAGCCCCAGCATTTT
TRBD2,-,TRBV29-1,TRBJ2-2,CSVEWTSRKTGELFF,TGCAGCGTTGAATGGACTAGCAGGAAAACCGGGGAGCTGTTTTTT
-,-,TRBV7-8,TRBJ2-5,CASSWRALTVRETQYF,TGTGCCAGCAGTTGGCGGGCCCTTACGGTGAGGGAGACCCAGTACTTC
TRBD1,few,TRBV6-6,TRBJ1-5,CASSYPDRGQPQHF,TGTGCCAGCAGTTACCCAGACAGGGGCCAGCCCCAGCATTTT
-,-,TRBV28,TRBJ1-5,CASSLKGNQPQHF,TGTGCCAGCAGCCTAAAGGGGAATCAGCCCCAGCATTTT
-,-,TRBV6-1,TRBJ2-1,CASTGGVGYNEQFF,TGTGCCAGCACGGGGGGCGTTGGCTACAATGAGCAGTTCTTC
-,-,TRBV5-1,TRBJ1-1,CASSLTGPNTEAFF,TGCGCCAGCAGCTTAACAGGGCCGAACACTGAAGCTTTCTTT
TRBD1,-,TRBV29-1,TRBJ1-2,CSASGTGVGHTF,TGCAGCGCCTCCGGGACAGGGGTAGGGCACACCTTC
-,-,TRBV5-1,TRBJ1-3,CASSLDTDRSGSLSGNTIYF,TGCGCCAGCAGCTTGGACACGGACAGATCCGGTTCTCTCTCTGGAAACACCATATATTTT
-,-,TRBV12-5,TRBJ1-2,CASGSQGSYGYTF,TGTGCTAGTGGTTCTCAGGGATCCTATGGCTACACCTTC
-,-,TRBV28,TRBJ1-1,CASSYPSGWATEAFF,TGTGCCAGCAGTTACCCGAGTGGGTGGGCGACTGAAGCTTTCTTT
TRBD1,-,TRBV5-6,TRBJ1-2,CASSPSTGDISYGYTF,TGTGCCAGCAGCCCCTCGACAGGGGACATATCCTATGGCTACACCTTC
-,once,TRBV6-5,TRBJ2-3,CASSYGVRRDTQYF,TGTGCCAGCAGTTACGGCGTCCGGAGGGATACGCAGTATTTT
-,once,TRBV4-1,TRBJ2-2,CASSQVRAGELFF,TGCGCCAGCAGCCAAGTAAGGGCCGGGGAGCTGTTTTTT
-,-,TRBV6-6,TRBJ2-7,CASGTTWDRAYEQYF,TGTGCCAGCGGGACTACCTGGGACAGAGCCTACGAGCAGTACTTC
-,-,TRBV29-1,TRBJ1-1,CSGRSRVNTEAFF,TGCAGCGGAAGGAGCAGGGTGAACACTGAAGCTTTCTTT
-,-,TRBV29-1,TRBJ2-2,CSVAGQNTGELFF,TGCAGCGTTGCGGGACAAAACACCGGGGAGCTGTTTTTT
-,once,TRBV10-3,TRBJ2-5,CAISENRAGETQYF,TGTGCCATCAGTGAGAACAGGGCGGGGGAGACCCAGTACTTC
-,-,TRBV7-8,TRBJ2-1,CASSFSGSPNEQFF,TGTGCCAGCAGCTTTTCAGGGTCCCCTAATGAGCAGTTCTTC
-,once,TRBV5-8,TRBJ1-1,CASSLEGGSFTEAFF,TGTGCCAGCAGCTTGGAAGGTGGGTCCTTCACTGAAGCTTTCTTT
TRBD2,-,TRBV10-3,TRBJ2-2,CAISELSIAGVGELFF,TGTGCCATCAGTGAGTTAAGTATAGCGGGAGTCGGGGAGCTGTTTTTT
-,-,TRBV4-1,TRBJ2-7,CASSTSSYEQYF,TGCGCCAGCAGCACGAGCTCCTACGAGCAGTACTTC